Reported below is one T cell receptor (beta chain). Its antigen is unknown. This entry is derived from a study of cytomegalovirus exposure and HLA in healthy donors. This CDR3 comprises 12 residues. Trimming took off 5 bases at V and 6 bases at J, with 11 bases between the two ends. CDR1 is SGHTA, CDR2 FQGNSA, per germline. Study-level results: The study recorded over 150 TCR beta chains that were cytomegalovirus-associated.

The validation cohort, a group of over a hundred subjects, included the donors and was separate from the roughly 620-subject first cohort. The protocol was immunoSEQ multiplex PCR, while the TCRdb copy is restricted to in-frame clones and leaves out a portion. The sample records tens of thousands of clones, around 90% being singletons. The receptor was isolated from a woman between 18 and 29 years old in good health and CMV-seropositive. The sequenced sample was PBMCs. The rearrangement uses TRBV7-2 and TRBJ2-7; D ambiguous. CDR3 in amino acids: CASSPHGGEQYF. CDR3 nucleotides: TGTGCCAGCAGCCCCCATGGCGGCGAGCAGTACTTC.